This T cell receptor beta chain is drawn from a study of T cell responses to AZD1222 COVID-19 vaccine. Study details: Second doses were pooled across both intervals (about 4 or about 12 weeks).

The V segment lost 4 bases and the J segment 5 bases; nucleotides outside the gene matches: 11. The germline gives CDR1 SGHVS, CDR2 FQNEAQ. The CDR3 is 17 residues long. TCRdb's copy holds only in-frame clones and misses some; the assay was immunoSEQ multiplex PCR. The sample contains approximately 26,000 clones, 89% of which appear only once. The receptor comes from an adult in good health. The sample in question was peripheral blood, obtained on day 0 of AZD1222 vaccination. The V and J genes are TRBV7-8 and TRBJ1-5; 10 bases line up with TRBD1. CDR3 nucleotides: TGTGCCAGCAGCTCTACGTTGGGACAGGGGTTACATCAGCCCCAGCATTTT. It encodes CASSSTLGQGLHQPQHF.